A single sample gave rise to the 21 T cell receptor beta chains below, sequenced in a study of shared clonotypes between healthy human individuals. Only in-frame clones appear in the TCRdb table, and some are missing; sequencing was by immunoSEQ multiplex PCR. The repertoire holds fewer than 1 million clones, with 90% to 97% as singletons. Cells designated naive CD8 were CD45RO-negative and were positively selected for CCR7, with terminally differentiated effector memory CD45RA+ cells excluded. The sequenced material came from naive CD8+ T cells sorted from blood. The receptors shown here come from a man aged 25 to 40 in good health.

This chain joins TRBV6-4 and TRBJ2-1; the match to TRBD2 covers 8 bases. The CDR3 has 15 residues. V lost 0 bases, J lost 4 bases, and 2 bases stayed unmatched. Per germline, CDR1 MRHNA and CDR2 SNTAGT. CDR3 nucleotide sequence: TGTGCCAGCAGTGACTCTCAGCGGGGGTACAATGAGCAGTTCTTC. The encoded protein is CASSDSQRGYNEQFF.

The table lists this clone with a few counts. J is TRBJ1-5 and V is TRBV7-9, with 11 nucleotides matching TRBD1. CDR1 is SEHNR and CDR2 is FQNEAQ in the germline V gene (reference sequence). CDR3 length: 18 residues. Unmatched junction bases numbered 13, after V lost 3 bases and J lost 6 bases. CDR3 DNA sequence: TGTGCCAGCAGCTTTGCCGTTATAGGACAGGGGGCCGGTCAGCCCCAGCATTTT. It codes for CASSFAVIGQGAGQPQHF.

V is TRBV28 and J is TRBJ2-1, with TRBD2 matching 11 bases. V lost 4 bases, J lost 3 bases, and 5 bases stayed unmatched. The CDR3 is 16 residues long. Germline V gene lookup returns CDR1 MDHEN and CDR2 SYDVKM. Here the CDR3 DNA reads TGTGCCAGCAGTTCCCAGACTAGCGGGAACTACAATGAGCAGTTCTTC. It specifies CASSSQTSGNYNEQFF.

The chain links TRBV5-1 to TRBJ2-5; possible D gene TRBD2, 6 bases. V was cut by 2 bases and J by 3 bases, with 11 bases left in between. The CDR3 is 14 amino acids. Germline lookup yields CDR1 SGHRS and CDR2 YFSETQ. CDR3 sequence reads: CASSFISGEETQYF. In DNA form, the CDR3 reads TGCGCCAGCAGCTTCATTTCGGGGGAAGAGACCCAGTACTTC.

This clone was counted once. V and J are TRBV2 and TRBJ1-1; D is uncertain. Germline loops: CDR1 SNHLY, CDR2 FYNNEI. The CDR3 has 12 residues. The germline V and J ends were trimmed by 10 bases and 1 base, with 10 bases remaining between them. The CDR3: CATTGGNTEAFF. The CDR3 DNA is TGTGCCACCACGGGAGGGAACACTGAAGCTTTCTTT.

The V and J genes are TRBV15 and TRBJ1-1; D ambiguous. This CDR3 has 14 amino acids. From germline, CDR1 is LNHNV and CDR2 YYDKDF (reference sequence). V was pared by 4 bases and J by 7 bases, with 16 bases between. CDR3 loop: CATSTHLPGGEAFF. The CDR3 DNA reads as TGTGCCACCAGCACCCACCTACCAGGCGGTGAAGCTTTCTTT. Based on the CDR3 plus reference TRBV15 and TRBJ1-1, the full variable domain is DAMVIQNPRYQVTQFGKPVTLSCSQTLNHNVMYWYQQKSSQAPKLLFHYYDKDFNNEADTPDNFQSRRPNTSFCFLDIRSPGLGDTAMYLCATSTHLPGGEAFFGQGTRLTVV.

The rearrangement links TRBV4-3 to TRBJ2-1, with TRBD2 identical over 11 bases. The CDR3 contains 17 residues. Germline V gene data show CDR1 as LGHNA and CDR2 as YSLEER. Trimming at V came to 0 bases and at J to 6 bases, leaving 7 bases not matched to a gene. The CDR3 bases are TGCGCCAGCAGCCAAGATCGGGCTAGCGGGAGGTTCAATGAGCAGTTCTTC. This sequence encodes CASSQDRASGRFNEQFF.

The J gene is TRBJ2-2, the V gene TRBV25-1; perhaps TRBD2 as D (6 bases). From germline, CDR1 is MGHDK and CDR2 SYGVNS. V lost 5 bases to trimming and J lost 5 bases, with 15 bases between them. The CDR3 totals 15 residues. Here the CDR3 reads CASSYGGGRTGELFF. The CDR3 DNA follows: TGTGCCAGCAGTTACGGGGGAGGTCGTACCGGGGAGCTGTTTTTT.

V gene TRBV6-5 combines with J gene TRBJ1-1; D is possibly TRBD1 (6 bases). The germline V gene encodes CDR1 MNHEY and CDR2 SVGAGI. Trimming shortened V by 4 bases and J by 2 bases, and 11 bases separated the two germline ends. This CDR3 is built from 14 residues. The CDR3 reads CASSLAGTNTEAFF. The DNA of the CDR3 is TGTGCCAGCAGTTTGGCGGGGACAAACACTGAAGCTTTCTTT.

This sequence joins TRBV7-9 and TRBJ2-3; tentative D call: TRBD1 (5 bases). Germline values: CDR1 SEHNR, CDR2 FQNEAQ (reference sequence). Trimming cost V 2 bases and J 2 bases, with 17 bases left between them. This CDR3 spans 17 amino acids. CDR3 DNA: TGTGCCAGCAGCTTACCCTCCGGACACAGCCTCACAGATACGCAGTATTTT. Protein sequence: CASSLPSGHSLTDTQYF.

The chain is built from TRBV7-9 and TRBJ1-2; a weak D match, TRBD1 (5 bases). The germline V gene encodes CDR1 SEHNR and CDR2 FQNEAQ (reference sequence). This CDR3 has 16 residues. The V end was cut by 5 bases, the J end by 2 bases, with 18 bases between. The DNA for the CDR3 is TGTGCCAGCAGCGGGTTCCACCAGGGAGGAAACTATGGCTACACCTTC. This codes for CASSGFHQGGNYGYTF.

The CDR3 DNA reads as TGTGCCAGCAGCTTGTACGGGACCCAAGAGACCCAGTACTTC. Translating gives CASSLYGTQETQYF. This chain connects TRBV5-6 to TRBJ2-5; D assignment may be TRBD1 or TRBD2 (5 bases each). This CDR3 comprises 14 residues. Trimming pared 1 base from V and 1 base from J, leaving 8 bases between. CDR1 is SGHDT, CDR2 YYEEEE, per germline.

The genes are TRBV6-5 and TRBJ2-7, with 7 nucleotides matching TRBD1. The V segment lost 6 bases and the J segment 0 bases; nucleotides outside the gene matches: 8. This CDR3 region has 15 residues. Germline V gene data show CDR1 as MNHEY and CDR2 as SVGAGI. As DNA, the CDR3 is TGTGCCAGCAGCTCGGACAGGCACCCCTCCTACGAGCAGTACTTC. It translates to CASSSDRHPSYEQYF.

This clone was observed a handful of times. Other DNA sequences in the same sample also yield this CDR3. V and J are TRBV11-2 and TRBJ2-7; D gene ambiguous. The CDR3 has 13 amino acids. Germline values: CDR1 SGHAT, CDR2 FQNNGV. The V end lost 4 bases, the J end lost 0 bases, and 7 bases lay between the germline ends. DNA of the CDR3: TGTGCCAGCAGCTCGACTGACTCCTACGAGCAGTACTTC. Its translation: CASSSTDSYEQYF.

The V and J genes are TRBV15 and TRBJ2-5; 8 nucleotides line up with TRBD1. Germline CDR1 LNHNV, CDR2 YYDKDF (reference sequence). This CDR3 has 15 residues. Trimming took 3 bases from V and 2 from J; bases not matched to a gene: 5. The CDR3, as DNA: TGTGCCACCAGCAGCACTACAGGGGGACAAGAGACCCAGTACTTC. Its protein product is CATSSTTGGQETQYF.

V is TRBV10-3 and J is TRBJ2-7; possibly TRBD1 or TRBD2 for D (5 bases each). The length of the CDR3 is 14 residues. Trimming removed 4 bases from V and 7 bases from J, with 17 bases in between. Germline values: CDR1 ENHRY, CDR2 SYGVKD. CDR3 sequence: CAISGKTAPGEQYF. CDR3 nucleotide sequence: TGTGCCATCAGTGGGAAGACAGCGCCGGGAGAGCAGTACTTC.

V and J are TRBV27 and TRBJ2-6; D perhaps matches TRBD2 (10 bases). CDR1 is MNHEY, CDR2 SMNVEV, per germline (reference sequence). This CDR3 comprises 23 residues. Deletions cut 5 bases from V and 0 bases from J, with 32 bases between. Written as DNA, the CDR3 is TGTGCCAGCAGTCCTTTCACAGGGGGCAGGTCGACTAGCGGGTTCTCTGGGGCCAACGTCCTGACTTTC. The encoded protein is CASSPFTGGRSTSGFSGANVLTF.

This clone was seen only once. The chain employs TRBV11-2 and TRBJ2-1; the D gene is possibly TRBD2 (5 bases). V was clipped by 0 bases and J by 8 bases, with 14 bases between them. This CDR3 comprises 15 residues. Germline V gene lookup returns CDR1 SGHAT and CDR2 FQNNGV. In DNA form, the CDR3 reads TGTGCCAGCAGCTTAGATCGGGAAGGTAAGGATGAGCAGTTCTTC. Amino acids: CASSLDREGKDEQFF.

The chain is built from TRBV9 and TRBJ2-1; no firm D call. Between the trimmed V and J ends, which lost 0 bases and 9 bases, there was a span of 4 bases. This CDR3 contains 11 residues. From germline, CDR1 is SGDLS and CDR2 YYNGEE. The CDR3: CASSVGTEQFF. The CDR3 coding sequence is TGTGCCAGCAGCGTAGGAACTGAGCAGTTCTTC.

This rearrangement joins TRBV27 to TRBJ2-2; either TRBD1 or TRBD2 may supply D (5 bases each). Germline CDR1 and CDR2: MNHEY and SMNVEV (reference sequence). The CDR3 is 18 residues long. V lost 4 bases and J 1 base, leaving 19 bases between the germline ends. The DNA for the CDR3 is TGTGCCAGCAGTTACAAACCGGGACGCAATATGAACACCGGGGAGCTGTTTTTT. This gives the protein CASSYKPGRNMNTGELFF.

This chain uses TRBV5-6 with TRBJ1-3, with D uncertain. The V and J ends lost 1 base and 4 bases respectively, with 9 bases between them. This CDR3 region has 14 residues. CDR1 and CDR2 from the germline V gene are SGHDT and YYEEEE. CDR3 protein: CASSLRESGNTIYF. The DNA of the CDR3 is TGTGCCAGCAGCTTGAGGGAATCCGGAAACACCATATATTTT.